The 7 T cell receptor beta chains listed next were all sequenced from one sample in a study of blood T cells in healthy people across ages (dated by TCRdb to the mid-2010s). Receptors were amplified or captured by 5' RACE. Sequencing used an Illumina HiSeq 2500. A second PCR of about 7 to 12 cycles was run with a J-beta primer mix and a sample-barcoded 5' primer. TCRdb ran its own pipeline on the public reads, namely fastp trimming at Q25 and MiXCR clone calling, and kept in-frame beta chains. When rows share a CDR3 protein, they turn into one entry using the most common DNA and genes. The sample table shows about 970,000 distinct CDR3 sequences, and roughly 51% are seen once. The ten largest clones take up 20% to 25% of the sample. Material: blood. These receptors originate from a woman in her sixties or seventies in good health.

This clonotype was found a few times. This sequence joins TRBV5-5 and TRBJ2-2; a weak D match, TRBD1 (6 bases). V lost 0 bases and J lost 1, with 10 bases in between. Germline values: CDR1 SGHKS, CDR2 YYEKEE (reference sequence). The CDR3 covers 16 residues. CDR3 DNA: TGTGCCAGCAGCTTGGCGACAGGAAAGAACACCGGGGAGCTGTTTTTT. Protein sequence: CASSLATGKNTGELFF.

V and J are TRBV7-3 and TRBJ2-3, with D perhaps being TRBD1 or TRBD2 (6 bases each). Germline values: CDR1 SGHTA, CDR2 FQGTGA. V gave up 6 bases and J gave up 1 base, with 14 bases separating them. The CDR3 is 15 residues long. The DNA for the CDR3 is TGTGCCAGCAGTTCCGGGGGCTACCGCACAGATACGCAGTATTTT. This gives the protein CASSSGGYRTDTQYF.

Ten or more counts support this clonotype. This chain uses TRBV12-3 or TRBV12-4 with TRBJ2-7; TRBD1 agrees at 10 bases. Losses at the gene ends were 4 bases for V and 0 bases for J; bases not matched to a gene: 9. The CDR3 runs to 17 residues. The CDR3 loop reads CASSYGQGGGLSYEQYF. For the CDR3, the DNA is TGTGCCAGCAGTTACGGACAGGGGGGAGGGCTCTCCTACGAGCAGTACTTC.

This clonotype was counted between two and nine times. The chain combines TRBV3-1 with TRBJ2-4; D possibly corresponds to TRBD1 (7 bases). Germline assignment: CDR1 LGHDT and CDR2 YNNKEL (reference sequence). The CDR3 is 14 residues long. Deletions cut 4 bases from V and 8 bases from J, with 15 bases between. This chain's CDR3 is CASSPSPGGYIQYF. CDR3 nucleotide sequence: TGTGCCAGCAGCCCCTCCCCAGGGGGGTACATTCAGTACTTC. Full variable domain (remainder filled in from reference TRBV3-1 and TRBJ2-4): DTAVSQTPKYLVTQMGNDKSIKCEQNLGHDTMYWYKQDSKKFLKIMFSYNNKELIINETVPNRFSPKSPDKAHLNLHINSLELGDSAVYFCASSPSPGGYIQYFGAGTRLSVL.

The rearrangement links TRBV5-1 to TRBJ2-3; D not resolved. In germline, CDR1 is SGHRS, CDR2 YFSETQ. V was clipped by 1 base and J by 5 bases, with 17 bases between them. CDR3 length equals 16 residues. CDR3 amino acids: CASSLTGRTGGDTQYF. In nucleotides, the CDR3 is TGCGCCAGCAGCTTGACCGGACGGACCGGTGGAGATACGCAGTATTTT.

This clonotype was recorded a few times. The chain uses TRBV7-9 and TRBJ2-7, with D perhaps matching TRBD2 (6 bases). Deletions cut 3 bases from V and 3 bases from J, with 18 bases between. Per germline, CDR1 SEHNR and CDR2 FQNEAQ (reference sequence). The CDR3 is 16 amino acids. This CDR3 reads CASSFIPPLGGYEQYF. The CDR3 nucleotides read TGTGCCAGCAGCTTTATTCCCCCTTTGGGGGGCTACGAGCAGTACTTC.

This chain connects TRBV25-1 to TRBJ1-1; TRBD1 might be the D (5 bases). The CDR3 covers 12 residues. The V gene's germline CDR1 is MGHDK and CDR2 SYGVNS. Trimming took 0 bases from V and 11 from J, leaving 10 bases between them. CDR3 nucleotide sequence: TGTGCCAGCAGTGAATATAAGGGGCCGGCTTTCTTT. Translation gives CASSEYKGPAFF. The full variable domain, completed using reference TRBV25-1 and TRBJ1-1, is EADIYQTPRYLVIGTGKKITLECSQTMGHDKMYWYQQDPGMELHLIHYSYGVNSTEKGDLSSESTVSRIRTEHFPLTLESARPSHTSQYLCASSEYKGPAFFGQGTRLTVV.